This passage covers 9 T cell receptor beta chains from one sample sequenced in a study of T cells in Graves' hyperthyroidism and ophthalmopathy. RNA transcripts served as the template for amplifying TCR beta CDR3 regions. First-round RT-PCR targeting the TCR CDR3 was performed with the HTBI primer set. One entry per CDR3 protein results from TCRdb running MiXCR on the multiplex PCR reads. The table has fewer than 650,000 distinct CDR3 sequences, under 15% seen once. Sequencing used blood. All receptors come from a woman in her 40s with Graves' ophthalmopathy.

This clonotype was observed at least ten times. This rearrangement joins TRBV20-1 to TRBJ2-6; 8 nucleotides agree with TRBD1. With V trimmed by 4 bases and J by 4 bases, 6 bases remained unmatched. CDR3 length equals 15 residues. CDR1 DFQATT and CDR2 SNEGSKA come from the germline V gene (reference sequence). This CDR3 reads CSAKTGAGGANVLTF. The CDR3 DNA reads TGCAGTGCTAAGACAGGGGCGGGAGGGGCCAACGTCCTGACTTTC.

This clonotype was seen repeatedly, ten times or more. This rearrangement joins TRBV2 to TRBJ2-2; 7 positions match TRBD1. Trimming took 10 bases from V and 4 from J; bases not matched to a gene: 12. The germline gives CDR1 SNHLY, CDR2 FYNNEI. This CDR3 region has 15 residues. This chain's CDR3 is CATRGSGPRTGELFF. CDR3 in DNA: TGTGCCACCAGGGGGTCGGGACCACGCACCGGGGAGCTGTTTTTT.

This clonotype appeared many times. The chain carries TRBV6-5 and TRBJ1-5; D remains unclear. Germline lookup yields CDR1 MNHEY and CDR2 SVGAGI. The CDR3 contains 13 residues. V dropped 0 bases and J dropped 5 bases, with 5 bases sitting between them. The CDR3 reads CASSYSVDQPQHF. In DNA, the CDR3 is TGTGCCAGCAGTTACTCGGTGGATCAGCCCCAGCATTTT.

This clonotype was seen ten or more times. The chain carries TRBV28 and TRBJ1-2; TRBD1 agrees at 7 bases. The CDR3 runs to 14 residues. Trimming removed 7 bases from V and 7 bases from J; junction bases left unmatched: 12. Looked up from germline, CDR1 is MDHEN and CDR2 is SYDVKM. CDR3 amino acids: CASTSGVGGLGYTF. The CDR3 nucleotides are TGTGCCAGCACGTCAGGGGTAGGGGGCCTTGGCTACACCTTC.

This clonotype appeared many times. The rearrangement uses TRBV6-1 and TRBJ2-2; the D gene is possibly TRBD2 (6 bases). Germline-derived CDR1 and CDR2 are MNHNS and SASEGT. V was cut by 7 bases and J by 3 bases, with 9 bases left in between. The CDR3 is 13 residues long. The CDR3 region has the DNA TGTGCCAGCACGGGGGTCTACACCGGGGAGCTGTTTTTT. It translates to CASTGVYTGELFF.

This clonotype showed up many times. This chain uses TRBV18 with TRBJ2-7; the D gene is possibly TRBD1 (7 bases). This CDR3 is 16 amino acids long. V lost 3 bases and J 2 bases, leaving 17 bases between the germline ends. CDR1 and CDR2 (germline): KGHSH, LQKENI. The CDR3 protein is CASSPRRDSRPYEQYF. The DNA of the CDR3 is TGTGCCAGCTCACCCCGGCGGGACAGTCGTCCCTACGAGCAGTACTTC.

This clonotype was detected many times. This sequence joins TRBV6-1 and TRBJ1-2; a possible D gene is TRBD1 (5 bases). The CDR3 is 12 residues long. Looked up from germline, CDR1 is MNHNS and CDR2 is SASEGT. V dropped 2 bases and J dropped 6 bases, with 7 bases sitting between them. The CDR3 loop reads CASSEWGNGYTF. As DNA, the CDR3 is TGTGCCAGCAGTGAATGGGGCAATGGCTACACCTTC.

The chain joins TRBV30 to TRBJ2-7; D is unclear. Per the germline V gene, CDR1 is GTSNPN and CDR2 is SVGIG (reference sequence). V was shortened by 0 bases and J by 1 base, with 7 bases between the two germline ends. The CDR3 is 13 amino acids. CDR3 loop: CAWSVDRSYEQYF. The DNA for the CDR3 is TGTGCCTGGAGTGTGGACCGATCCTACGAGCAGTACTTC.

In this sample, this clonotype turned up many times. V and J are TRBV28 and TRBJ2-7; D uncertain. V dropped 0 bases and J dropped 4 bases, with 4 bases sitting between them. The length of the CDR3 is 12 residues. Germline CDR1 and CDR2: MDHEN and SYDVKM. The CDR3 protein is CASSLWGYEQYF. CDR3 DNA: TGTGCCAGCAGTTTATGGGGGTACGAGCAGTACTTC.